This note documents a single T cell receptor beta chain sequence. What it recognizes is unknown. Tumor or blood genomic DNA was sequenced, with inputs of about 600 ng to 6,004 ng. This entry is derived from a study of T cells in tumors after PD-1 blockade. On the study more broadly: Prior checkpoint blockade, systemic immunosuppressant use, or anti-cancer therapy within 4 weeks excluded patients. Overall study results and limits: Peripheral recruitment is suggested, as some novel exhausted tumor clones were in pre-treatment blood.

TCRdb's table, derived via immunoSEQ multiplex PCR, lists solely in-frame clones and lacks some. The sample consists of about 25,000 clones, around four fifths of them appearing once. This TCR derives from a human donor with basal cell carcinoma. Source: PBMCs, taken after anti-PD-1 treatment.

The CDR3: CASSLQGRGGNYGYTF. The DNA for the CDR3 is TGTGCCAGCAGCTTACAGGGACGGGGGGGTAACTATGGCTACACCTTC. This chain joins TRBV7-2 and TRBJ1-2, with a weak D call TRBD1 (5 bases). Trimming took 2 bases from V and 1 from J, leaving 14 bases between them. Per the germline V gene, CDR1 is SGHTA and CDR2 is FQGNSA. The CDR3 is made up of 16 amino acids.